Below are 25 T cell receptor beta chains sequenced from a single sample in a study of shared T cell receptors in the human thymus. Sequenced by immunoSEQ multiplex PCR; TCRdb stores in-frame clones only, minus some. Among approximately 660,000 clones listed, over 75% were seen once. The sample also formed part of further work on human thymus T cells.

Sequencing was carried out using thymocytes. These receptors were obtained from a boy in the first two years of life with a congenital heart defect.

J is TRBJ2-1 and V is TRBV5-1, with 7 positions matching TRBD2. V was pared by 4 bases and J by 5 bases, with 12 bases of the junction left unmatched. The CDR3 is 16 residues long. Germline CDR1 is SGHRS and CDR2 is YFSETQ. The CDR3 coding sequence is TGCGCCAGCAGCGGGATAGGGCCTAGCGGAAACAATGAGCAGTTCTTC. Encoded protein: CASSGIGPSGNNEQFF.

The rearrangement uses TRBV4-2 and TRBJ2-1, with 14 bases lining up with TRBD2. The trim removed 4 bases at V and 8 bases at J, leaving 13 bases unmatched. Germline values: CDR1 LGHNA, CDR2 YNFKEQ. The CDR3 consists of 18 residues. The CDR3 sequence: CASSPPGLAGAPAHEQFF. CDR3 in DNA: TGTGCCAGCAGCCCCCCGGGACTAGCGGGAGCCCCGGCGCATGAGCAGTTCTTC.

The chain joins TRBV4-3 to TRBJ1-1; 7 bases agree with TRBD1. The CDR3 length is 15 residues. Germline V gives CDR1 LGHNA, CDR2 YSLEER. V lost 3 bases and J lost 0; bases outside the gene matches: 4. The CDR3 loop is CASSQMTGLNTEAFF. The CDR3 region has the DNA TGCGCCAGCAGCCAGATGACAGGGTTGAACACTGAAGCTTTCTTT.

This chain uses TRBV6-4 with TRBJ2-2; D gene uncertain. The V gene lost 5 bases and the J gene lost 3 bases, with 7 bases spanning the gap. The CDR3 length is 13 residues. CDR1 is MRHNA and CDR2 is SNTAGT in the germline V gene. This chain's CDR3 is CASSIRDTGELFF. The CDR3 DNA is TGTGCCAGCAGTATTCGAGACACCGGGGAGCTGTTTTTT.

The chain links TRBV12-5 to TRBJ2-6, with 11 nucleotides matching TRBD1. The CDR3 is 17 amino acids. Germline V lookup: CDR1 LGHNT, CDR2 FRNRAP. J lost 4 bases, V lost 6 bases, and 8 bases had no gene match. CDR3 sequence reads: CASGEGQGVIGANVLTF. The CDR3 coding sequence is TGTGCTAGTGGGGAGGGACAGGGGGTGATCGGGGCCAACGTCCTGACTTTC.

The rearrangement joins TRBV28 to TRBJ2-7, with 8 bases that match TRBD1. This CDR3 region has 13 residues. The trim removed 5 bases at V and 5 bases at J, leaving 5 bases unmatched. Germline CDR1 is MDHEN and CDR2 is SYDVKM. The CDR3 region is CASSPPTGDEQYF. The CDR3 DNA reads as TGTGCCAGCAGTCCCCCGACAGGGGACGAGCAGTACTTC.

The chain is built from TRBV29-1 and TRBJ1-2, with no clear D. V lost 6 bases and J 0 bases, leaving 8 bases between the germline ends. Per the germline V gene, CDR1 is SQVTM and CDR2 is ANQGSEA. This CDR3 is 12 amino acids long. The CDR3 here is CSVRTSNYGYTF. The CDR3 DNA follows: TGCAGCGTCCGGACTTCTAACTATGGCTACACCTTC.

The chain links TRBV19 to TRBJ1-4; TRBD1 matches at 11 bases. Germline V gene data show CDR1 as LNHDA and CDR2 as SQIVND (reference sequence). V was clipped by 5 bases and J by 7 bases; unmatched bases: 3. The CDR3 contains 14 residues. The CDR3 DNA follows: TGTGCCAGTAGTGCCGGGACAGGGGGTGAAAAACTGTTTTTT. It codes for CASSAGTGGEKLFF.

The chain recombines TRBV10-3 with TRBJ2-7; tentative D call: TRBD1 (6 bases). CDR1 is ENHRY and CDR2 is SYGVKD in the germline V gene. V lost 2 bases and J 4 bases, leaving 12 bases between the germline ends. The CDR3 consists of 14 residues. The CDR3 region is CAISEPGAGYEQYF. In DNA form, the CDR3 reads TGTGCCATCAGTGAGCCAGGGGCAGGGTACGAGCAGTACTTC.

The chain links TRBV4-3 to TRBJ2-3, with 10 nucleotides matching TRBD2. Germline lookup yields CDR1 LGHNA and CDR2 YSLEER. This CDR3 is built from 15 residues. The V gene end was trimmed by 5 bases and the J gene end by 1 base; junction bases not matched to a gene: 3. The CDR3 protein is CASSRTSGRTDTQYF. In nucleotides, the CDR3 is TGCGCCAGCAGCAGGACTAGCGGACGCACAGATACGCAGTATTTT.

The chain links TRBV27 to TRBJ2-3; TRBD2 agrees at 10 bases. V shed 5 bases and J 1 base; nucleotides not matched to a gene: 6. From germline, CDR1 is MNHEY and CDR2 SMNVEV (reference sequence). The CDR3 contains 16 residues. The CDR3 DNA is TGTGCCAGCAGTGCGACCGGGACTAGCGGCACAGATACGCAGTATTTT. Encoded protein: CASSATGTSGTDTQYF.

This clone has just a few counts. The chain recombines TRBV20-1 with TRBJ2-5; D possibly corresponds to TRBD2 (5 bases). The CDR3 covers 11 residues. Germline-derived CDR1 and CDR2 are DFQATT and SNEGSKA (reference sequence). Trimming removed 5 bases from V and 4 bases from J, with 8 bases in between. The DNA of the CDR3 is TGCAGTGCTGCAGGAGGAGAGACCCAGTACTTC. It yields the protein CSAAGGETQYF.

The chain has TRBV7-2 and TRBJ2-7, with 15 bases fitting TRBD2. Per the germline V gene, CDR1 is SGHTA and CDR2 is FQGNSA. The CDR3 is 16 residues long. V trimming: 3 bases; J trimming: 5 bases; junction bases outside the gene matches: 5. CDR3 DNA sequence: TGTGCCAGCAGCTTGGAGGGGACTAGCGGGAGGAACGAGCAGTACTTC. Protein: CASSLEGTSGRNEQYF.

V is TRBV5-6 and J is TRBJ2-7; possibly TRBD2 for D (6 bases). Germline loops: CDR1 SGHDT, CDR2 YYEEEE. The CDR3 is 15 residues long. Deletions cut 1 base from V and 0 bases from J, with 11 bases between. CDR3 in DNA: TGTGCCAGCAGCTTGTCCCAGCGGGCCTCCTACGAGCAGTACTTC. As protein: CASSLSQRASYEQYF.

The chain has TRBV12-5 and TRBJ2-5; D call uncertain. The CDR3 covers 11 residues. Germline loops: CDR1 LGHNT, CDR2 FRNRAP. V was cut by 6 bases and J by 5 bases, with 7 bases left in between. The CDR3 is CASGTEETQYF. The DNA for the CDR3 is TGTGCTAGTGGGACTGAGGAGACCCAGTACTTC.

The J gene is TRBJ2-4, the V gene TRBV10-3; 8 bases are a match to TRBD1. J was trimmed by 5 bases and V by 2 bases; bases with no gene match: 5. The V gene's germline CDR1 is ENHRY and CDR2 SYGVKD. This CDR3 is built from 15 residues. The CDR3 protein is CAISEPGQDENIQYF. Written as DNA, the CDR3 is TGTGCCATCAGTGAGCCGGGACAGGACGAAAACATTCAGTACTTC.

The CDR3 DNA reads TGTGCCATCAGTGAGAGGGGGATGCTCAGCTCTGGGGCCAACGTCCTGACTTTC. This codes for CAISERGMLSSGANVLTF. The chain employs TRBV10-3 and TRBJ2-6, with D possibly TRBD1 on 6 matching bases. Germline V gives CDR1 ENHRY, CDR2 SYGVKD. Trimming stripped 2 bases from V and 0 bases from J, with 14 bases between. The CDR3 is 18 amino acids.

The CDR3 DNA reads as TGCGCCAGCAGCCAAGAGGCTAGCGGAGCGCCCTCGGATGAGCAGTTCTTC. The encoded protein is CASSQEASGAPSDEQFF. V gene TRBV4-3 combines with J gene TRBJ2-1; 7 bases are shared with TRBD2. The germline gives CDR1 LGHNA, CDR2 YSLEER. The J segment lost 8 bases and the V segment lost 0 bases, leaving 13 bases of the junction unmatched. This CDR3 is built from 17 residues.

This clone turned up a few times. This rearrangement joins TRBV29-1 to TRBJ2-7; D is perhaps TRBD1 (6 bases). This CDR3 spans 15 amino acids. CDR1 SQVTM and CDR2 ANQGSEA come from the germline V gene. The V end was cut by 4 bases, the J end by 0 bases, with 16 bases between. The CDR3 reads CSVGAGLDSSYEQYF. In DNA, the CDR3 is TGCAGCGTTGGGGCTGGACTGGACAGCTCCTACGAGCAGTACTTC.

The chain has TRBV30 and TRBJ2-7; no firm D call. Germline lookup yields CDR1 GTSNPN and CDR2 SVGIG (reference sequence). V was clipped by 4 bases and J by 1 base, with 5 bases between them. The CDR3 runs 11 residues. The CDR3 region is CAWNLSYEQYF. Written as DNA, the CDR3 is TGTGCCTGGAACCTATCCTACGAGCAGTACTTC.

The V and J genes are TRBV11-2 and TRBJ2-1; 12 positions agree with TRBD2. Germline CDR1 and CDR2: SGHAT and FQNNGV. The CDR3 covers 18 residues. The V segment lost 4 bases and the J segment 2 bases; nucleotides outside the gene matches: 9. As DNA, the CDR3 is TGTGCCAGCAGCTCCGACTCATCTAGCGGGAGGGCCTACAATGAGCAGTTCTTC. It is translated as CASSSDSSSGRAYNEQFF.

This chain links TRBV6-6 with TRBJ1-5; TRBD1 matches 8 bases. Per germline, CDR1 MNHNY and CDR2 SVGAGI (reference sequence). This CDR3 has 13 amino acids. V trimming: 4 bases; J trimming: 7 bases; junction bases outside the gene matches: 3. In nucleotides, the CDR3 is TGTGCCAGCAGTTCTACAGGGGGACAGCCCCAGCATTTT. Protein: CASSSTGGQPQHF.

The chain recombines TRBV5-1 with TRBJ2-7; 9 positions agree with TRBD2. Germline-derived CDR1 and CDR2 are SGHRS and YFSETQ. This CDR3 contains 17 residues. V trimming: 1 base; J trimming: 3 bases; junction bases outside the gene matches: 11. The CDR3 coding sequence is TGCGCCAGCAGCTTGAAAGGCGGGAGGGCCGGTGTCTACGAGCAGTACTTC. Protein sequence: CASSLKGGRAGVYEQYF.

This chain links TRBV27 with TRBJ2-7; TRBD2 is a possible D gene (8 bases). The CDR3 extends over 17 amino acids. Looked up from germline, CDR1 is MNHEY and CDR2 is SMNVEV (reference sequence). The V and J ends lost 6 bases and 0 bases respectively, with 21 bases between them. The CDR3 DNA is TGTGCCAGCAGCCACCGCAGGGGGGGACTAGGCTCCTACGAGCAGTACTTC. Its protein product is CASSHRRGGLGSYEQYF.

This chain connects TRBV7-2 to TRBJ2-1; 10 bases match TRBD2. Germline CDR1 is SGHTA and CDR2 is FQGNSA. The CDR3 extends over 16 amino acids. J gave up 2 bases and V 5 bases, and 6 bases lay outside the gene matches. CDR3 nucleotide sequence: TGTGCCAGCAGCCCAAGCGGGAGGGAAGCCTACAATGAGCAGTTCTTC. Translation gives CASSPSGREAYNEQFF.